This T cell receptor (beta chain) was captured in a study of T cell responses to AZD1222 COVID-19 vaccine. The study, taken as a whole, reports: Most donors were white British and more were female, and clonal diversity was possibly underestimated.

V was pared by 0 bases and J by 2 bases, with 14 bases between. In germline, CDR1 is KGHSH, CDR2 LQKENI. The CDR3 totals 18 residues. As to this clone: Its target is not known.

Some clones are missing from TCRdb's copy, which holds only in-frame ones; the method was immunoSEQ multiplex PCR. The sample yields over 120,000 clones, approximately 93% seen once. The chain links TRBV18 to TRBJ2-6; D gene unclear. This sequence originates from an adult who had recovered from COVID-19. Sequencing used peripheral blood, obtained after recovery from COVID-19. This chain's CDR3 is CASSPPLGFITGANVLTF. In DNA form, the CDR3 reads TGTGCCAGCTCACCACCTTTAGGGTTTATCACTGGGGCCAACGTCCTGACTTTC.